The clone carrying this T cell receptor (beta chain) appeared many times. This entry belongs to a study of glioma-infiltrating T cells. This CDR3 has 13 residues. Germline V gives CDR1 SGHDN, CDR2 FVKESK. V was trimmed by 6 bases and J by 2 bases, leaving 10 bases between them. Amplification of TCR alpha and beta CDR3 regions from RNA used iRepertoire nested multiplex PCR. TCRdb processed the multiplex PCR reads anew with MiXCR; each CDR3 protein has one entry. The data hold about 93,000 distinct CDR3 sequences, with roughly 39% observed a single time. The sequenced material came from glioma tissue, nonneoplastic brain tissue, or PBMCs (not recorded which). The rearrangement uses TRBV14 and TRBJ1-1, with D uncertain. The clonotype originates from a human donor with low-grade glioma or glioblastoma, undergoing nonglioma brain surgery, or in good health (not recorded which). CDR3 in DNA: TGTGCCAGCAGTCCTTCATCAAACACTGAAGCTTTCTTT. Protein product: CASSPSSNTEAFF.